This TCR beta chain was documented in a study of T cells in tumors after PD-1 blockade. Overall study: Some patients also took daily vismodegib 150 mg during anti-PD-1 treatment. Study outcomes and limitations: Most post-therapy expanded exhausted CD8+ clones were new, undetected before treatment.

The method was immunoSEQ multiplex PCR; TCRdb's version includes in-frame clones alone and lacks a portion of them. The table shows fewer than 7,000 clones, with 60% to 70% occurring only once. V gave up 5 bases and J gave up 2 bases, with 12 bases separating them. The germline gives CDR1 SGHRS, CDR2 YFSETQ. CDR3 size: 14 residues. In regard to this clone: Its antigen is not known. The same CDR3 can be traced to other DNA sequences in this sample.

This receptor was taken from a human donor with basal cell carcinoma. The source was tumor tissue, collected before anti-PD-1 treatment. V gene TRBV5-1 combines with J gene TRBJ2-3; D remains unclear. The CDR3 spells CASRVSPHTDTQYF. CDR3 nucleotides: TGCGCCAGCAGGGTCAGCCCTCACACAGATACGCAGTATTTT.